Below, one T cell receptor (beta chain) is given with its context. This specimen belongs to a study of CD8+ T cells in alopecia areata. The study team obtained lesional scalp punch biopsies and peripheral blood from alopecia areata patients. RNA extraction was followed by reverse transcription into cDNA, which acted as the sequencing template. Repertoires were generated with immunoSEQ multiplex PCR, while TCRdb's copy carries only in-frame clones and drops some. The sample has under 15,000 clones; about 56% are singletons. What was sequenced was skin. The source is a human donor with alopecia areata.

Written as DNA, the CDR3 is TGCGCCAGCAGGGTCAACACCCAAAGGAATTCACCCCTCCACTTT. Its protein product is CASRVNTQRNSPLHF. The J gene is TRBJ1-6, the V gene TRBV5-1; no reliable D call. V was cut by 5 bases and J by 7 bases, with 16 bases left in between. The CDR3 is 15 amino acids. Germline lookup yields CDR1 SGHRS and CDR2 YFSETQ. Based on the CDR3 plus reference TRBV5-1 and TRBJ1-6, the full variable domain is KAGVTQTPRYLIKTRGQQVTLSCSPISGHRSVSWYQQTPGQGLQFLFEYFSETQRNKGNFPGRFSGRQFSNSRSEMNVSTLELGDSALYLCASRVNTQRNSPLHFGNGTRLTVT.